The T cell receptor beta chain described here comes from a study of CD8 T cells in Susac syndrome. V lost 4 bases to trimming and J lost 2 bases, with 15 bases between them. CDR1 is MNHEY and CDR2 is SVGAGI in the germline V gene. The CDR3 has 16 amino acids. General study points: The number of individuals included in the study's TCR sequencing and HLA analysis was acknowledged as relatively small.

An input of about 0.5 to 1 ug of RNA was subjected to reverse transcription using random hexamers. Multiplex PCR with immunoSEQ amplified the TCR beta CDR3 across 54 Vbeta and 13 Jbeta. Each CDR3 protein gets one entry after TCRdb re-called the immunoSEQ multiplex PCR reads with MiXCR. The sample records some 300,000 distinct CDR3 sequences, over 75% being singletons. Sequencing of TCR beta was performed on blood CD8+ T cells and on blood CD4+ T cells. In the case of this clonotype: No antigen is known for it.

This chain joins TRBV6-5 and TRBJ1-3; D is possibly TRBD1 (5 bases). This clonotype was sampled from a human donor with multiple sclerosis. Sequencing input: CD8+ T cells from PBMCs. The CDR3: CASSSYQGGPGNTIYF. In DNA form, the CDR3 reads TGTGCCAGCAGTTCCTATCAGGGAGGTCCTGGAAACACCATATATTTT.